The T cell receptor (beta chain) described here comes from a study of T cell repertoires in cytomegalovirus infection. TCRdb reprocessed the reads via MiXCR and lists one record per CDR3 protein. Of over 100,000 distinct CDR3 sequences in the sample, approximately 15% were seen once. Ten or more counts support this clonotype. This TCR was sampled from a human donor in good health (CMV status not recorded). Some clones in this sample may be carry-over from other donors' samples. The sample comprised PBMCs.

As DNA, the CDR3 is TGTGCCAGCAGTTTATTTTCTGGAAACACCATATATTTT. Its translation is CASSLFSGNTIYF. V gene TRBV28 combines with J gene TRBJ1-3; D uncertain. Trimming cost V 1 base and J 1 base, with 2 bases left between them. This CDR3 has 13 residues. CDR1 MDHEN and CDR2 SYDVKM come from the germline V gene.